This T cell receptor beta chain was recorded in a study of Tregs in tolerant kidney transplant recipients. CDR1 SEHNR and CDR2 FQNEAQ come from the germline V gene (reference sequence). The length of the CDR3 is 13 residues. The ends were cut back, 7 bases at V and 2 bases at J, with 12 bases in the middle. Concerning this clone itself: Its antigen is not known. With the read ending 3 residues before the CDR3 end, the germline J gene is used to fill in that end.

Study-wide results and limits: Some patients' samples used different primers over time, so nucleotide sequences weren't comparable. This study did not directly address biological reproducibility. The most relevant donor-specific Treg TCRbeta repertoire apparently came from expansion with activated donor B cells.

The repertoire was sequenced with immunoSEQ multiplex PCR; TCRdb's copy has only in-frame clones and lacks some. The clone table shows roughly 30,000 clones, with the ten largest holding 13% to 15%. This TCR derives from a human donor who received a combined kidney and bone marrow transplant. Sequencing used CD8+ T cells from blood, obtained before the transplant. The chain couples TRBV7-9 to TRBJ2-7; possibly TRBD1 for D (5 bases). The CDR3 is CASTPDNTYEQYF. The CDR3 bases that were read are TGTGCCAGCACTCCGGACAACACCTACGAG.